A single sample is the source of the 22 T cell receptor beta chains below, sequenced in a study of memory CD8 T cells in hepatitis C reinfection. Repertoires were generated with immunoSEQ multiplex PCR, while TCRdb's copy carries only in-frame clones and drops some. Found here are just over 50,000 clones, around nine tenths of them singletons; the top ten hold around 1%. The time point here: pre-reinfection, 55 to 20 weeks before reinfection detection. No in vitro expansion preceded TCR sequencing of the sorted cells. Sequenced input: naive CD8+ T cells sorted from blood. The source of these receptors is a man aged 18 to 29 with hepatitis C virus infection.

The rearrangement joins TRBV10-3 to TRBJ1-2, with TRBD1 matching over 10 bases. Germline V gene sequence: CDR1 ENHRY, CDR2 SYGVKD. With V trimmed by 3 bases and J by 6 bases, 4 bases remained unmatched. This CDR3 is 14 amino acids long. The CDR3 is CAISDQGQGDGYTF. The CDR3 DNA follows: TGTGCCATCAGTGACCAAGGACAGGGGGATGGCTACACCTTC.

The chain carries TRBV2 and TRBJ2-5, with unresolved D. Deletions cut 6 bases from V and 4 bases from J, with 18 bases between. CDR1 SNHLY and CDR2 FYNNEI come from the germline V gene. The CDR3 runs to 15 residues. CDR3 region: CASSTLQQPGETQYF. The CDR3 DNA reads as TGTGCCAGCAGCACCCTCCAACAACCTGGAGAGACCCAGTACTTC. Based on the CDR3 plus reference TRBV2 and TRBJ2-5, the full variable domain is EPEVTQTPSHQVTQMGQEVILRCVPISNHLYFYWYRQILGQKVEFLVSFYNNEISEKSEIFDDQFSVERPDGSNFTLKIRSTKLEDSAMYFCASSTLQQPGETQYFGPGTRLLVL.

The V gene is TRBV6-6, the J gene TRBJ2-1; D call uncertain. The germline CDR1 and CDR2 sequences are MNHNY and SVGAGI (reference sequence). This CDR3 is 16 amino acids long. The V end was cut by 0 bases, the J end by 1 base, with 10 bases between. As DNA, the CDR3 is TGTGCCAGCAGTTACTCGGTGGCTAGTTCCTACAATGAGCAGTTCTTC. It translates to CASSYSVASSYNEQFF.

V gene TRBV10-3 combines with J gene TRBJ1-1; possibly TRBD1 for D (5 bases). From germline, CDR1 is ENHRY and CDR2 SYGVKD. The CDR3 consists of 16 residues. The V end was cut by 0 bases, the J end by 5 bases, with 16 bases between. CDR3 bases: TGTGCCATCAGTGAGTCGAGCGGGGGAGTAGATACTGAAGCTTTCTTT. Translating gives CAISESSGGVDTEAFF.

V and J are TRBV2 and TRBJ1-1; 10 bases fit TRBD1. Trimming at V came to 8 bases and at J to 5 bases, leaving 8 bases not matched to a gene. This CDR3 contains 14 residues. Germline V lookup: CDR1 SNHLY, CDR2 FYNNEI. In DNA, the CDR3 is TGTGCCAGCCCTACCGGGACAGGGGTTACTGAAGCTTTCTTT. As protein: CASPTGTGVTEAFF.

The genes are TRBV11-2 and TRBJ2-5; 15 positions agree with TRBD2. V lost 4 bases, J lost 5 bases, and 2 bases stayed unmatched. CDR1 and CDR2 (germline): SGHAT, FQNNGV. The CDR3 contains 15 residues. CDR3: CASSSGTSGRETQYF. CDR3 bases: TGTGCCAGCAGCTCCGGGACTAGCGGGAGGGAGACCCAGTACTTC.

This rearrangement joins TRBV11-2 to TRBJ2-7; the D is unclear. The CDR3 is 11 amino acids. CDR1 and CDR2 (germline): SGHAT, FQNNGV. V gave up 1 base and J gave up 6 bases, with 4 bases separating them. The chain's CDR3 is CASSLVGEQYF. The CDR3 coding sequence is TGTGCCAGCAGCTTAGTCGGCGAGCAGTACTTC.

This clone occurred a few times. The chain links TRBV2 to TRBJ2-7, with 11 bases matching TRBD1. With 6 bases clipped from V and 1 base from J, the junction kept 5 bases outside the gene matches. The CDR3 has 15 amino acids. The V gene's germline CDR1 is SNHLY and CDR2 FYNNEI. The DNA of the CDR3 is TGTGCCAGCAGGGAGGGACAGGGGGTATCCTACGAGCAGTACGTC. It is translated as CASREGQGVSYEQYV.

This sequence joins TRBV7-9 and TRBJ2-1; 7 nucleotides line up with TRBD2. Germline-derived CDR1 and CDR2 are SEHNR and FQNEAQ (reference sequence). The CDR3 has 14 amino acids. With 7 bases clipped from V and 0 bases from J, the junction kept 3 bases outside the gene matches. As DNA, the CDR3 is TGTGCCAGCACAGGCGGGAGCTCCTACAATGAGCAGTTCTTC. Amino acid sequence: CASTGGSSYNEQFF.

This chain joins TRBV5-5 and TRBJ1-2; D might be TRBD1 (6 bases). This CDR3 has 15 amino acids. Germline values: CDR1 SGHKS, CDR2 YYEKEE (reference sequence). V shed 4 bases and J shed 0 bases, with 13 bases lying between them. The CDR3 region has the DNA TGTGCCAGCAGCCCCGGACAGATAGCTAACTATGGCTACACCTTC. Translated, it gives CASSPGQIANYGYTF.

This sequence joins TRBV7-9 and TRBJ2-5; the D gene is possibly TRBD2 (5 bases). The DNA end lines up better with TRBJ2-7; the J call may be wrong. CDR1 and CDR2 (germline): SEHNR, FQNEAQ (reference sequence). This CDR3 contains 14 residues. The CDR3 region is CASSDSGYSYEQYF. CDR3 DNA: TGTGCCAGCAGCGATTCGGGATACTCCTACGAGCAGTACTTC.

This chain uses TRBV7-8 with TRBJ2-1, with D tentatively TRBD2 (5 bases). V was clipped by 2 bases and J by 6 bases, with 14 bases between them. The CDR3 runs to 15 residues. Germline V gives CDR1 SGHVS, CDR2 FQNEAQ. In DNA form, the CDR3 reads TGTGCCAGCAGCTTACCACCACTAGTTTCCAATGAGCAGTTCTTC. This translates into CASSLPPLVSNEQFF.

The CDR3 bases are TGTGCCAGCAGAGACTGGGGCCCTGAAGCTTTCTTT. Amino acid sequence: CASRDWGPEAFF. The V and J genes are TRBV2 and TRBJ1-1; D is perhaps TRBD1 (5 bases). This CDR3 region has 12 residues. Trimming left V 6 bases short and J 6 bases short, with 11 bases between. CDR1 is SNHLY and CDR2 is FYNNEI in the germline V gene.

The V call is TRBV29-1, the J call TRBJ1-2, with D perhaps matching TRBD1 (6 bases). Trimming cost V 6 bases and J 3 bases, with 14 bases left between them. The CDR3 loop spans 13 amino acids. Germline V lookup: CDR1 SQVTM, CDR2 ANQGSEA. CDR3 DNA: TGCAGCGTACACCAGGGGCGGGACTATGGCTACACCTTC. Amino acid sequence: CSVHQGRDYGYTF.

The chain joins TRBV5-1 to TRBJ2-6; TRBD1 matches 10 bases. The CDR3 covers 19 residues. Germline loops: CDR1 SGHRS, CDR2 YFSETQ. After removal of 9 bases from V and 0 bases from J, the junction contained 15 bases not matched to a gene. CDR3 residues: CANLRDRGSGPSGANVLTF. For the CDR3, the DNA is TGCGCCAATCTCCGGGACAGGGGCTCGGGGCCCTCTGGGGCCAACGTCCTGACTTTC.

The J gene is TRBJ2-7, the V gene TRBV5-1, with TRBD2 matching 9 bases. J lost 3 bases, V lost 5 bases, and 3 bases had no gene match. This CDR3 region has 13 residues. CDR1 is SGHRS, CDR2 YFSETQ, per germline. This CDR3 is CASRRGGDYEQYF. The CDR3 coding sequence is TGCGCCAGCAGGCGGGGGGGGGACTACGAGCAGTACTTC.

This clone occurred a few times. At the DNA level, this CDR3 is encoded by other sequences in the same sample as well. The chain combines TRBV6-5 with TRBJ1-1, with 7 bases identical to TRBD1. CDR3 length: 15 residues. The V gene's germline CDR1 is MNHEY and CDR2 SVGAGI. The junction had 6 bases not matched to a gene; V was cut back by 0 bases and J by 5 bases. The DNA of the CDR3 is TGTGCCAGCAGTTACTCCTTATCAGGGGGTACTGAAGCTTTCTTT. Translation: CASSYSLSGGTEAFF.

The CDR3 DNA is TGTGCCAGCAGTTCCCCCCAACAGGGGACCTACGAGCAGTACGTC. Translation: CASSSPQQGTYEQYV. This chain connects TRBV28 to TRBJ2-7; 7 bases line up with TRBD1. Germline assignment: CDR1 MDHEN and CDR2 SYDVKM. Trimming at V came to 4 bases and at J to 2 bases, leaving 8 bases not matched to a gene. The CDR3 totals 15 residues.

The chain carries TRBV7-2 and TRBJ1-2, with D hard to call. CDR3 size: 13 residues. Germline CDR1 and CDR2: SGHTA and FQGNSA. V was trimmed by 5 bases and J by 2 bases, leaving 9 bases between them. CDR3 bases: TGTGCCAGCAGCGACACCGCAAACTATGGCTACACCTTC. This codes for CASSDTANYGYTF.

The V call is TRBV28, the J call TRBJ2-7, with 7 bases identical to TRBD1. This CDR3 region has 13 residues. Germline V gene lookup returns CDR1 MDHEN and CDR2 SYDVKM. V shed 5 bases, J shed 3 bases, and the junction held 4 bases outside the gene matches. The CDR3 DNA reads TGTGCCAGCAGTCCGGGGACAGACTACGAGCAGTACGTC. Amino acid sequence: CASSPGTDYEQYV.

DNA for the CDR3: TGTGCCAGCAGCTCTGGTGGACAGGGCCAAGGCACTGAAGCTTTCTTT. This codes for CASSSGGQGQGTEAFF. The J gene is TRBJ1-1, the V gene TRBV5-4, with 8 bases aligning to TRBD1. The CDR3 runs 16 residues. Looked up from germline, CDR1 is SGHNT and CDR2 is YYREEE (reference sequence). The ends lost 3 bases at V and 4 bases at J; junction bases unmatched: 11.

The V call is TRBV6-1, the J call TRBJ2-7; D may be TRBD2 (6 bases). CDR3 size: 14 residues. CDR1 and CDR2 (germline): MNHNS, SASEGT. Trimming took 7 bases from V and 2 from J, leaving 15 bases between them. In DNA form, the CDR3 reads TGTGCCAGCACTTACCTCGGCGGGGCCTACGAGCAGTACGTC. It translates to CASTYLGGAYEQYV.